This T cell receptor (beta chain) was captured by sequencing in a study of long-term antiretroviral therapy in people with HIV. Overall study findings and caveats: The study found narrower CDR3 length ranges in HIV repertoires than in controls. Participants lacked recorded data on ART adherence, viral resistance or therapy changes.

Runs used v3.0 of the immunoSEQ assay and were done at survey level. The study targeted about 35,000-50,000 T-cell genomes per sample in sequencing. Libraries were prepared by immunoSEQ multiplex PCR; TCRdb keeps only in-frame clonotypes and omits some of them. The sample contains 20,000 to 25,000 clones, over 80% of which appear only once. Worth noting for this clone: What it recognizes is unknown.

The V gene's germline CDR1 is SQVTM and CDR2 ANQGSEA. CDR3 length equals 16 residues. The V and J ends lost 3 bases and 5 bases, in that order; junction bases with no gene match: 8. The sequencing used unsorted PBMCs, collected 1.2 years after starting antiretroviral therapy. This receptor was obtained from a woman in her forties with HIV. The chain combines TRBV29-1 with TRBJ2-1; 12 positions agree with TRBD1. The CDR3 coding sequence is TGCAGCGTTGATGGGACAGGGGGCCATCCCGACAATGAGCAGTTCTTC. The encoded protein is CSVDGTGGHPDNEQFF.